One and the same sample provided the 20 T cell receptor beta chains below, sequenced in a study of regulatory T cells in long-lasting Graves disease. This sample's time point: newly diagnosed GD, antithyroid drugs for less than 3 months. Researchers made the TCR library from RNA that was extracted from PBMCs. The TCR beta library used iRepertoire HTBI primers with Arm-PCR amplification of CDR3. One entry per CDR3 protein, called by TCRdb with MiXCR from the multiplex PCR reads. The sample records over 500,000 distinct CDR3 sequences, 15% to 20% being singletons. A further study also used this sample, focusing on T cells in Graves' hyperthyroidism and ophthalmopathy.

The input for sequencing was peripheral blood mononuclear cells (PBMCs), taken at new diagnosis, from a patient treated with antithyroid drugs. All receptors come from a man younger than 30 with Graves disease.

This clonotype was seen once. CDR3 DNA sequence: TGTGCCAGCAGTGAAATTAGGTTCTACGAGCAGTACTTC. It translates to CASSEIRFYEQYF. The chain recombines TRBV6-2 or TRBV6-3 with TRBJ2-7; D gene ambiguous. The V end was cut by 5 bases, the J end by 3 bases, with 11 bases between. The V gene's germline CDR1 is MNHEY and CDR2 SVGEGT. The CDR3 length is 13 residues.

This rearrangement joins TRBV20-1 to TRBJ2-5; a weak D match, TRBD2 (5 bases). This CDR3 region has 15 residues. V dropped 0 bases and J dropped 4 bases, with 15 bases sitting between them. CDR1 is DFQATT and CDR2 is SNEGSKA in the germline V gene (reference sequence). This chain's CDR3 is CSARDMRTAGETQYF. The CDR3 DNA reads as TGCAGTGCTAGAGATATGCGGACTGCGGGAGAGACCCAGTACTTC.

Ten or more counts support this clonotype. The chain carries TRBV27 and TRBJ2-1; D gene unclear. Trimming pared 3 bases from V and 8 bases from J, leaving 14 bases between. The CDR3 is 14 amino acids. Germline V lookup: CDR1 MNHEY, CDR2 SMNVEV (reference sequence). Written as DNA, the CDR3 is TGTGCCAGCAGTTTGGGTGACCGCGTCGATGAGCAGTTCTTC. Translated: CASSLGDRVDEQFF.

This clonotype was recorded at least ten times. The chain joins TRBV30 to TRBJ2-7; 7 bases agree with TRBD1. This CDR3 has 12 amino acids. From germline, CDR1 is GTSNPN and CDR2 SVGIG (reference sequence). CDR3 DNA: TGTGCTTCGGACAGGAACAGGTACGAGCAGTACTTC. This codes for CASDRNRYEQYF.

This clonotype was observed a few times. The rearrangement joins TRBV11-1 to TRBJ2-3, with 8 positions matching TRBD2. The CDR3 consists of 17 residues. CDR1 is SGHAT, CDR2 FQDESV, per germline (reference sequence). Trimming at V came to 5 bases and at J to 14 bases, leaving 24 bases not matched to a gene. CDR3 bases: TGTGCCAGCAGCCAAGATGTAGCAGATTTTCCGGGACTAGTTCCGTATTTT. Translating it yields CASSQDVADFPGLVPYF. Looking up the rest from reference TRBV11-1 and TRBJ2-3 gives the full variable domain: EAEVAQSPRYKITEKSQAVAFWCDPISGHATLYWYRQILGQGPELLVQFQDESVVDDSQLPKDRFSAERLKGVDSTLKIQPAELGDSAMYLCASSQDVADFPGLVPYFGPGTRLTVL.

This clonotype was recorded a few times. The gene calls are TRBV12-3 or TRBV12-4 and TRBJ2-1; maybe TRBD1 (8 bases). The J call may be wrong; the DNA end is better matched by TRBJ2-5. The CDR3 spans 15 residues. The CDR3 coding sequence is TGTGCCAGCAGTTTAACAGGGGGGGGTCAAGAGACCCAGTACTTC. This encodes CASSLTGGGQETQYF.

The sample holds many counts of this clonotype. The chain combines TRBV10-2 with TRBJ1-1; 7 nucleotides line up with TRBD1. V was pared by 8 bases and J by 3 bases, with 9 bases of the junction left unmatched. The CDR3 covers 14 residues. CDR1 and CDR2 (germline): WSHSY, SAAADI. The CDR3 loop is CASAEQGRYTEAFF. CDR3 nucleotides: TGCGCCAGCGCCGAACAGGGGAGGTACACTGAAGCTTTCTTT.

This clonotype was observed a handful of times. V gene TRBV13 combines with J gene TRBJ2-7; no definite D call. CDR1 and CDR2 from the germline V gene are PRHDT and FYEKMQ (reference sequence). Trimming shortened V by 3 bases and J by 5 bases, and 14 bases separated the two germline ends. The CDR3 runs 14 residues. CDR3 DNA sequence: TGTGCCAGCAGCTTGGATCTAGTGCCCCACGAGCAGTACTTC. Protein product: CASSLDLVPHEQYF. Full variable domain (remainder filled in from reference TRBV13 and TRBJ2-7): AAGVIQSPRHLIKEKRETATLKCYPIPRHDTVYWYQQGPGQDPQFLISFYEKMQSDKGSIPDRFSAQQFSDYHSELNMSSLELGDSALYFCASSLDLVPHEQYFGPGTRLTVT.

Regarding this clonotype: Compared with germline, one end of the junction differs, possibly owing to a read error. V usage is TRBV10-1 and J usage is TRBJ2-7, with 11 bases matching TRBD2. The CDR3 totals 21 residues. Germline values: CDR1 WNHNN, CDR2 SYGVQD (reference sequence). CDR3 coding DNA: TGCGCCAGCAGTGAACCCGAGGACAGGTCGATAAGGACTAGCGGGTACTACGAGCGGTACTTC. It is translated as CASSEPEDRSIRTSGYYERYF.

This clonotype was picked up a small number of times. It is likely a read error: a sequence one base away is far more abundant. The chain combines TRBV11-2 with TRBJ2-4; D is possibly TRBD2 (5 bases). With the DNA end fitting TRBJ2-1 better, the J assignment may be wrong. Per the germline V gene, CDR1 is SGHAT and CDR2 is FQNNGV. The CDR3 covers 13 residues. The CDR3 sequence is CASSGTKVDGQFF. Written as DNA, the CDR3 is TGTGCCTCAAGCGGAACCAAGGTCGATGGGCAGTTCTTC.

The chain combines TRBV3-1 with TRBJ1-1; D call uncertain. The CDR3 loop spans 14 amino acids. Trimming removed 3 bases at V and 5 bases at J, with 13 bases between. Germline assignment: CDR1 LGHDT and CDR2 YNNKEL (reference sequence). DNA of the CDR3: TGTGCCAGCAGCCACCCTGTGGGTGGGACTGAAGCTTTCTTT. Translated, it gives CASSHPVGGTEAFF. Combining the CDR3 with reference TRBV3-1 and TRBJ1-1 gives the whole variable domain DTAVSQTPKYLVTQMGNDKSIKCEQNLGHDTMYWYKQDSKKFLKIMFSYNNKELIINETVPNRFSPKSPDKAHLNLHINSLELGDSAVYFCASSHPVGGTEAFFGQGTRLTVV.

This clonotype showed up many times. As DNA, the CDR3 is TGTGCCAGCAGTTACCCGAAAGGGGTGAGGTGGACCAATGAGCAGTTCTTC. Amino acids: CASSYPKGVRWTNEQFF. The chain recombines TRBV6-5 with TRBJ2-1; tentatively, D is TRBD1 (5 bases). Germline values: CDR1 MNHEY, CDR2 SVGAGI. The CDR3 sequence is 17 residues long. With 2 bases removed from V and 6 bases from J, the gap between germline ends came to 20 bases.

The table lists this clonotype with a count of one. The chain couples TRBV25-1 to TRBJ2-7; TRBD1 is a possible D gene (6 bases). CDR3 length: 14 amino acids. In germline, CDR1 is MGHDK, CDR2 SYGVNS. The V gene lost 6 bases and the J gene lost 6 bases, with 18 bases spanning the gap. The CDR3 DNA is TGTGCCAGCAGGGGGGAATGGGGGCGCGGCGAGCAGTACTTC. As protein: CASRGEWGRGEQYF.

There are a few counts of this clonotype. The chain has TRBV5-1 and TRBJ2-7; possible D gene TRBD2, 5 bases. Germline CDR1 is SGHRS and CDR2 is YFSETQ. CDR3 size: 15 residues. With 5 bases removed from V and 0 bases from J, the gap between germline ends came to 15 bases. The DNA of the CDR3 is TGCGCCAGCAGTCCAACCGGAGGAAACTCCTACGAGCAGTACTTC. Protein product: CASSPTGGNSYEQYF.

There are a few counts of this clonotype. The J gene is TRBJ2-2, the V gene TRBV5-6; 7 bases are shared with TRBD2. V was clipped by 4 bases and J by 7 bases; unmatched bases: 4. Per germline, CDR1 SGHDT and CDR2 YYEEEE. The CDR3 sequence is 13 residues long. The CDR3 nucleotides are TGTGCCAGCAGCCCAGCGGGAAACGGGGAGCTGTTTTTT. Translating it yields CASSPAGNGELFF.

This clonotype has ten or more counts. The genes are TRBV7-8 and TRBJ2-1; D gene unclear. Per germline, CDR1 SGHVS and CDR2 FQNEAQ. This CDR3 is 16 amino acids long. V was cut by 5 bases and J by 8 bases, with 22 bases left in between. The CDR3 sequence: CASSKSTRSPIYEQFF. Here the CDR3 DNA reads TGTGCCAGCAGCAAATCAACCCGAAGCCCCATCTATGAGCAGTTCTTC.

The sample holds a few counts of this clonotype. The rearrangement uses TRBV10-3 and TRBJ2-3, with D perhaps TRBD1 (7 bases). The germline V gene encodes CDR1 ENHRY and CDR2 SYGVKD. The V end was cut by 0 bases, the J end by 0 bases, with 10 bases between. The CDR3 has 16 residues. The chain's CDR3 is CAISESEGASTDTQYF. DNA for the CDR3: TGTGCCATCAGTGAGTCGGAGGGGGCAAGCACAGATACGCAGTATTTT.

This clonotype was seen ten or more times. This rearrangement joins TRBV28 to TRBJ2-1; the D is unclear. The CDR3 covers 15 residues. Looked up from germline, CDR1 is MDHEN and CDR2 is SYDVKM. The V end lost 6 bases, the J end lost 0 bases, and 12 bases lay between the germline ends. The CDR3, as DNA: TGTGCCAGCAGCCCGTGGCCTAGCTCCTACAATGAGCAGTTCTTC. Amino acid sequence: CASSPWPSSYNEQFF.

The rearrangement uses TRBV20-1 and TRBJ2-1; 16 bases agree with TRBD2. Germline V lookup: CDR1 DFQATT, CDR2 SNEGSKA (reference sequence). The CDR3 sequence is 14 residues long. V gave up 4 bases and J gave up 9 bases; unmatched junction bases: 3. CDR3 sequence (DNA): TGCAGTGCTACCGGGACTAGCGGGGGGGGTGAGCAGTTCTTC. This gives the protein CSATGTSGGGEQFF.

The sample holds a few counts of this clonotype. Compared with germline, one end of the junction differs, possibly owing to a read error. This rearrangement joins TRBV7-9 to TRBJ2-1; D remains unclear. This CDR3 comprises 17 residues. Per germline, CDR1 SEHNR and CDR2 FQNEAQ (reference sequence). CDR3 residues: CASSPGQGSSAAHEQSF. The DNA for the CDR3 is TGTGCCAGCAGCCCGGGCCAAGGCTCGAGTGCTGCCCATGAGCAGTCCTTC.